The clone carrying this T cell receptor beta chain was detected only a few times. Its antigen is not known. The sample comes from a study of CD8 T cells in ankylosing spondylitis. Overall study findings and caveats: A motif in TCR beta, a set of roughly eight highly homologous variants, appeared characteristic of ankylosing spondylitis blood. In the blood and synovial fluid of reactive arthritis, some motif variants had been previously reported. According to the report, clones linked to the disease were significantly enriched in matched synovial fluid samples taken from ankylosing spondylitis patients.

It was by quantitative 5'-RACE with molecular barcodes that TCR beta libraries were made. TCRdb fed the 5' RACE reads into MiXCR, producing one record per CDR3 protein. The sample has under 200,000 distinct CDR3 sequences, 8.5% to 10% seen once. The specimen was blood, either unsorted or a sorted T cell fraction (not recorded which). The sequence came from a female donor with ankylosing spondylitis or in good health (not recorded which).

The CDR3 DNA reads as TGCAGCCTTGCAGGCGGTGAGTCGGGAGGTCTGGATGAGCAGTTCTTC. Its translation: CSLAGGESGGLDEQFF. The chain carries TRBV20-1 and TRBJ2-1; the match to TRBD2 covers 7 bases. Germline CDR1 DFQATT, CDR2 SNEGSKA (reference sequence). The CDR3 contains 16 residues.